This T cell receptor beta chain is drawn from a study of blood T cell repertoires in COVID-19. Across the study: Material from acute and convalescent COVID-19 was sourced from the United States, Italy and Spain.

This clone occurred once. In Seattle, patients joined the study during active infection and were tracked longitudinally. Measured with immunoSEQ multiplex PCR; TCRdb has only the in-frame clones, and not every one. The sample yields about 150,000 clones, roughly 84% seen once. Per the germline V gene, CDR1 is SGHTS and CDR2 is YDEGEE. The CDR3 loop spans 13 amino acids. The trim removed 4 bases at V and 6 bases at J, leaving 3 bases unmatched. The genes are TRBV5-8 and TRBJ2-1; TRBD2 agrees at 8 bases. This TCR derives from a woman aged 60-75 years with COVID-19, enrolled during active disease. The sequencing sample was made of peripheral blood. The DNA of the CDR3 is TGTGCCAGCAGCCGCGGGACTAGCAATGAGCAGTTCTTC. This sequence encodes CASSRGTSNEQFF.